This T cell receptor (beta chain) appears in the sequencing data of a study of blood T cell repertoires in COVID-19. Study overall: From the United States, Italy and Spain came samples of acute and convalescent COVID-19.

In the source study's methods: Amplified reference gene primers provided the basis for estimating nucleated cell counts. The repertoire was sequenced with immunoSEQ multiplex PCR; TCRdb's copy has only in-frame clones and lacks some. V, J and clone size were drawn from that table, and D and trimming were deduced from the DNA. The sample lists some 290,000 clones, roughly 86% occurring once. CDR1 is SQVTM, CDR2 ANQGSEA, per germline. This CDR3 contains 15 residues. V dropped 4 bases and J dropped 0 bases, with 15 bases sitting between them. This clonotype was obtained from a woman aged 25 to 45 with COVID-19, enrolled during active disease. The gene calls are TRBV29-1 and TRBJ1-2; D not resolved. Sequenced input: peripheral blood. The CDR3 DNA sequence: TGCAGCGTTGCAAGGAACAGACCGGCTAACTATGGCTACACCTTC. Translated, it gives CSVARNRPANYGYTF.